This TCR beta chain was documented in a study of blood T cell repertoires in COVID-19. Authors' methods: It was from reference gene primer amplification that nucleated cell counts were estimated. This table comes from immunoSEQ multiplex PCR, and its TCRdb copy is limited to in-frame clones, with some not included. The DNA was the basis for D and trimming; V, J and clone size are from that table. This table holds some 31,000 clones, 93% found once. This CDR3 comprises 13 residues. Trimming removed 0 bases at V and 9 bases at J, with 10 bases between. Germline CDR1 and CDR2: SGHRS and YFSETQ. The TCR originated in a human donor in a cohort sampled during active COVID-19. The V gene is TRBV5-1, the J gene TRBJ2-1; possibly TRBD1 for D (6 bases). Input material: peripheral blood. Here the CDR3 DNA reads TGCGCCAGCAGCTTGGACAGGGCGGGTGAGCAGTTCTTC. This encodes CASSLDRAGEQFF.